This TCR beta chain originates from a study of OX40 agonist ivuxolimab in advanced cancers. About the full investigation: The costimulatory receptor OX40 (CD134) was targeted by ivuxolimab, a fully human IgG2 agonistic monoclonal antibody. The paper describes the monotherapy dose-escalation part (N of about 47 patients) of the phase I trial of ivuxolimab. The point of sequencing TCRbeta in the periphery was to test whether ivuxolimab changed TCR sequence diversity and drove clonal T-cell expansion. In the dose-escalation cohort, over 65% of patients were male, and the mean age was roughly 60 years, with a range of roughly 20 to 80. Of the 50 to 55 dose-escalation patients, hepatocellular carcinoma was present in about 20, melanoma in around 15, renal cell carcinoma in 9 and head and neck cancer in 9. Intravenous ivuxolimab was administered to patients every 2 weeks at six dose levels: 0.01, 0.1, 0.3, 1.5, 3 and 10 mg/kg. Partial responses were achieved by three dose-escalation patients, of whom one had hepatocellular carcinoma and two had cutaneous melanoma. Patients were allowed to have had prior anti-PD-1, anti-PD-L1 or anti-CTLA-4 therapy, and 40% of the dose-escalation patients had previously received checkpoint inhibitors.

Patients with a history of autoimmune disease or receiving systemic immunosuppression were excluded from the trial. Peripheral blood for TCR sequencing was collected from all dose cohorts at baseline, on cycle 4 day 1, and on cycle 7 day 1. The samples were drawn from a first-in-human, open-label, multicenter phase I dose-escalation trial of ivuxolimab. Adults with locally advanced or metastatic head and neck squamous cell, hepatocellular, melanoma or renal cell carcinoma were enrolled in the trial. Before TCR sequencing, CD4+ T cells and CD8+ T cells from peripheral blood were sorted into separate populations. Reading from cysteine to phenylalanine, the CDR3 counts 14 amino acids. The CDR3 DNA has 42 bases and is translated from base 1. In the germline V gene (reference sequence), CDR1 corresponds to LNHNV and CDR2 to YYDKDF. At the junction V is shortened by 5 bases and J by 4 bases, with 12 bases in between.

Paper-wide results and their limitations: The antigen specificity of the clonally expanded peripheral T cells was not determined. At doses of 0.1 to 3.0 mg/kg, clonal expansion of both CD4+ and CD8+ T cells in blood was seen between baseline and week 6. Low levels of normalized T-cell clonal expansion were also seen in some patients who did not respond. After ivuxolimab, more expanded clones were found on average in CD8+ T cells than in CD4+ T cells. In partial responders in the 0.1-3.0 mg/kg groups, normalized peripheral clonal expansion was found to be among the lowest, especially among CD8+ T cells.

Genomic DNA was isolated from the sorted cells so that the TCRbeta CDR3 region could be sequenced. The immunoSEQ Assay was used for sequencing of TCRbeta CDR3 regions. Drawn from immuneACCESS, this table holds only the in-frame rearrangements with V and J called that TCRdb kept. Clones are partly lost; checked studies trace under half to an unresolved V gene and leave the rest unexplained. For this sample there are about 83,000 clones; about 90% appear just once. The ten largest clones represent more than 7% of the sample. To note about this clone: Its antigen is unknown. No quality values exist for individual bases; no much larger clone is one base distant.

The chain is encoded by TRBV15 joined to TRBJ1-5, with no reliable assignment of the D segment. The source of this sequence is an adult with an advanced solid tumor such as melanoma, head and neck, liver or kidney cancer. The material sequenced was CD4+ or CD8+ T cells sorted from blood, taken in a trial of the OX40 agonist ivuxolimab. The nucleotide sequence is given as TGTGCCACCAGCTGGCCGGACGGAAATCAGCCCCAGCATTTT. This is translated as CATSWPDGNQPQHF.